This T cell receptor beta chain originates from a study of blood T cell repertoires in COVID-19. Study overall: COVID-19 samples from acute and convalescent phases originated in the United States, Italy and Spain. T cells, B-cell-depleted T cells, or PBMCs supplied cDNA or gDNA.

Profiled with immunoSEQ multiplex PCR; TCRdb holds only in-frame clones, not every one. Among about 80,000 clones listed, around 81% were seen once. V lost 1 base and J lost 4, with 8 bases in between. This CDR3 contains 14 residues. In germline, CDR1 is SGHTA, CDR2 FQGNSA. The count of this clone is one. This clonotype originated in an older man with active or convalescent COVID-19. The chain couples TRBV7-2 to TRBJ1-3; D unresolved. The sample was peripheral blood. CDR3 sequence: CASSLGGAGNTIYF. CDR3 in DNA: TGTGCCAGCAGCTTAGGTGGAGCCGGAAACACCATATATTTT.